The T cell receptor beta chain under discussion was sequenced for a study of T-cell reconstitution after alpha-beta-depleted transplantation in children (dated by TCRdb to 2016 to 2017). In terms of the full investigation: The study quantitatively tracked T-cell immune reconstitution after TCRalphabeta/CD19-depleted allogeneic hematopoietic cell transplantation in children using TCR repertoire profiling.

Comment on this clonotype: Its antigen is currently not known. A read error may be the cause here, since a much bigger clone is one base away.

Library preparation used PCR. TCRdb shows the sequencer as Illumina HiSeq 2500. TCR libraries were prepared with molecular barcoding, using unique molecular identifiers to normalize TCRbeta repertoire quantification. TCRdb handled the public reads itself, with Q25 trimming in fastp and clone calling in MiXCR, and kept productive beta chains. Each CDR3 protein gets just one entry, which takes the most common genes and DNA from the rows behind it. The sample table records roughly 200,000 distinct CDR3 sequences; around 9.6% of these occur just once. Jointly, the top ten make up around 6.2% of the sample. Counted from cysteine to phenylalanine, this CDR3 has 16 amino acids. Only the CDR3 DNA stays, 48 bases, in frame from base 1. CDR1 MRHNA and CDR2 SNTAGT were looked up in the germline V gene. Trimming removed 4 bases from V and 6 bases from J; the gene matches leave 9 bases unexplained.

This receptor was taken from a human donor who donated a stem cell graft to a child with acute lymphoblastic leukemia. This sample comprised PBMCs from the stem cell graft donor, obtained from the stem cell graft. The receptor chain draws on TRBV6-4 and TRBJ2-1; 10 of the junction bases match TRBD2. DNA sequence: TGTGCCAGCAGTGTCTCCGGGACTAGCGATCCCAATGAGCAGTTCTTC. Translated, it reads CASSVSGTSDPNEQFF.